This TCR beta chain was sequenced during a study of PD-L1 blockade in urothelial cancer. Whole-study context: At some point between 2014 and 2016 therapy began: atezolizumab 1,200 mg intravenously every 3 weeks. The authors examined blood 3 weeks (second dose) and 6 weeks after treatment start.

The CDR3 consists of 15 residues. Trimming took 1 base from V and 4 from J; bases not matched to a gene: 5. CDR1 and CDR2 (germline): SEHNR, FQNEAQ (reference sequence). As to time point: peripheral blood 6 weeks after treatment start. Study-level results: Durable-benefit patients had greater expansion of tumor-associated blood clones at 3 weeks.

This clone was detected a few times. What it binds is not known. Synthetic TCR analog templates were added to each PCR reaction. Sequencing used immunoSEQ multiplex PCR; TCRdb keeps in-frame clones, though not all of them. The sample contains about 39,000 clones, 84% of which appear only once. This TCR derives from a man aged 35-49 years with urothelial cancer. The sequencing used PBMCs, collected around atezolizumab (anti-PD-L1) treatment. The V call is TRBV7-9, the J call TRBJ2-7; TRBD1 aligns across 9 bases. The CDR3 DNA is TGTGCCAGCAGCTTAGATGGACAGGGGTGGTACGAGCAGTACTTC. It specifies CASSLDGQGWYEQYF.